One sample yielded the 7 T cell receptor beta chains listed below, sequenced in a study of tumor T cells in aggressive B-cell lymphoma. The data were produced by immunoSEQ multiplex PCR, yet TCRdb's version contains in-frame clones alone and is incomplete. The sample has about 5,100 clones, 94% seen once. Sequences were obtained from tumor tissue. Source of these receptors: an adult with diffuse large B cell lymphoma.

CDR3 nucleotide sequence: TGTGCCAGCAGCCCAGGGACCCCGGGGGACTATGGCTACACCTTC. It encodes CASSPGTPGDYGYTF. The chain employs TRBV4-2 and TRBJ1-2; D may be TRBD1 (5 bases). Germline CDR1 LGHNA, CDR2 YNFKEQ. The CDR3 has 15 amino acids. V gave up 4 bases and J gave up 3 bases, with 15 bases separating them.

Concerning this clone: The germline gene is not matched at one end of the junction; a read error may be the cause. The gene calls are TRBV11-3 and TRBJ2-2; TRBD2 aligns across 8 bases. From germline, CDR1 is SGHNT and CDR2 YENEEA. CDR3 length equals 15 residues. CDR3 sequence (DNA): TGTGTCAGCAGCTTGATCCGGGGGGGCGCCGGGGAGCTGTTTTTT. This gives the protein CVSSLIRGGAGELFF.

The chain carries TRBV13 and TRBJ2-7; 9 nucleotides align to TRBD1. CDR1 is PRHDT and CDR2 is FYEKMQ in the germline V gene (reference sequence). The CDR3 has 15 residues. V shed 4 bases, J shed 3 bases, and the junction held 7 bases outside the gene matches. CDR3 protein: CASSWGTGSYYEQYF. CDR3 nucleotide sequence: TGTGCCAGCAGCTGGGGGACAGGGTCCTACTACGAGCAGTACTTC.

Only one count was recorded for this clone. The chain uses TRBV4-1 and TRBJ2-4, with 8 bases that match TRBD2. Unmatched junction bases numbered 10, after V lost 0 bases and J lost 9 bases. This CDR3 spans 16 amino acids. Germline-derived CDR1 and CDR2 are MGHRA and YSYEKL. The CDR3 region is CASSQDPSGGETIQYF. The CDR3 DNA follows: TGCGCCAGCAGCCAAGATCCAAGCGGGGGAGAAACCATTCAGTACTTC.

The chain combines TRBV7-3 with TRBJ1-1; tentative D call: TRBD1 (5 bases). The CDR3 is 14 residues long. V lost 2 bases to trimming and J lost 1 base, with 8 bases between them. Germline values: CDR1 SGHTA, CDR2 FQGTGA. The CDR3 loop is CASSLVGGNTEAFF. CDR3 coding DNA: TGTGCCAGCAGCTTAGTGGGGGGGAACACTGAAGCTTTCTTT. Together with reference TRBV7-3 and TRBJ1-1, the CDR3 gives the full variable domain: GAGVSQTPSNKVTEKGKYVELRCDPISGHTALYWYRQSLGQGPEFLIYFQGTGAADDSGLPNDRFFAVRPEGSVSTLKIQRTERGDSAVYLCASSLVGGNTEAFFGQGTRLTVV.

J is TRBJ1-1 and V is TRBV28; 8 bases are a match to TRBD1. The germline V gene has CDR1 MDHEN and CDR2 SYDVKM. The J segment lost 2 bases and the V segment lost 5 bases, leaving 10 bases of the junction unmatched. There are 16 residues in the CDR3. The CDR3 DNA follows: TGTGCCAGCAGTCCCTATCCCGGACAGGGCAACACTGAAGCTTTCTTT. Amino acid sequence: CASSPYPGQGNTEAFF.

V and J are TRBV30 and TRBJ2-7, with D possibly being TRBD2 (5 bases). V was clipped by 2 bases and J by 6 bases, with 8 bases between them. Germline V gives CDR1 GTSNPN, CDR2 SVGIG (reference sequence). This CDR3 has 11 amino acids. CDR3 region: CAWSFGGEQYF. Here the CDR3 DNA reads TGTGCCTGGAGTTTCGGAGGCGAGCAGTACTTC.